This is a list of T cell receptor beta chains from one sample in a study of OX40 agonist ivuxolimab in advanced cancers. Measured with immunoSEQ multiplex PCR; TCRdb has only the in-frame clones, and not every one. The sample holds about 72,000 clones; about 88% are singletons and the top ten take approximately 0.98%. The source material was CD4+ or CD8+ T cells sorted from blood, sampled in a trial of the OX40 agonist ivuxolimab. The receptors originated from an adult with an advanced solid tumor such as melanoma, head and neck, liver or kidney cancer. Both conserved end residues are part of each CDR3. The D gene is left open where the match is weak. Only some rows state a clone size, as once, few, many or a class for expanded clones.

clone_size	v_call	d_call	j_call	cdr3_aa	cdr3_nt
NA	TRBV6-5	NA	TRBJ2-2	CASRSYGELFF	TGTGCCAGCAGGTCTTATGGGGAGCTGTTTTTT
NA	TRBV28	NA	TRBJ2-5	CASSGIAVREETQYF	TGTGCCAGCAGTGGGATTGCGGTACGAGAAGAGACCCAGTACTTC
NA	TRBV27	NA	TRBJ1-5	CASSLSWGSNQPQHF	TGTGCCAGCAGTTTATCTTGGGGGAGCAATCAGCCCCAGCATTTT
once	TRBV5-1	TRBD1	TRBJ2-3	CASSTDRGSTDTQYF	TGCGCCAGCAGCACCGACAGGGGTAGCACAGATACGCAGTATTTT
NA	TRBV10-2	NA	TRBJ2-7	CASSESTELSYEQYF	TGCGCCAGCAGTGAGTCTACAGAACTCTCCTACGAGCAGTACTTC
NA	TRBV11-3	TRBD1	TRBJ1-6	CASSLDTSPGGRSPLHF	TGTGCCAGCAGCTTGGACACCTCGCCAGGGGGGCGGTCACCCCTCCACTTT
NA	TRBV5-6	NA	TRBJ2-2	CASIQRLGVRELFF	TGTGCCAGCATTCAGAGACTGGGGGTGCGGGAGCTGTTTTTT
NA	TRBV2	NA	TRBJ1-2	CASYSQFANYGYTF	TGTGCCAGCTACTCACAGTTCGCTAACTATGGCTACACCTTC
NA	TRBV11-3	TRBD2	TRBJ2-5	CASSPSPLAGGETQYF	TGTGCCAGCAGCCCTTCCCCGCTAGCGGGGGGGGAGACCCAGTACTTC
NA	TRBV7-9	NA	TRBJ1-2	CASSDLRSSNYGYTF	TGTGCCAGCAGCGATCTCCGGTCGTCTAACTATGGCTACACCTTC
NA	TRBV18	TRBD2	TRBJ2-4	CASSLATSGGFGNIQYF	TGTGCCAGCTCATTGGCAACTAGCGGGGGGTTCGGAAACATTCAGTACTTC
NA	TRBV11-2	NA	TRBJ2-1	CASSLGTDREQFF	TGTGCCAGCAGCTTAGGTACAGACAGGGAGCAGTTCTTC
NA	TRBV14	NA	TRBJ1-1	CASSLLIKSEAFF	TGTGCCAGCAGTCTACTTATCAAGTCTGAAGCTTTCTTT
NA	TRBV28	TRBD1	TRBJ1-2	CADFDRVYGYTF	TGTGCCGATTTCGACAGGGTCTACGGCTACACCTTC
NA	TRBV18	NA	TRBJ2-5	CASSPQDIEETQYF	TGTGCCAGCTCACCTCAGGACATAGAAGAGACCCAGTACTTC
NA	TRBV6-1	TRBD1	TRBJ1-2	CASGHQGGRNYGYTF	TGTGCCAGCGGCCACCAGGGGGGGAGAAACTATGGCTACACCTTC
NA	TRBV5-1	TRBD2	TRBJ2-2	CASSPSGGYVGELFF	TGCGCCAGCAGCCCTAGCGGGGGGTACGTCGGGGAGCTGTTTTTT
NA	TRBV7-6	TRBD2	TRBJ2-1	CASSLEAFAGGVYNEQFF	TGTGCCAGCAGCTTAGAGGCGTTTGCGGGGGGGGTATACAATGAGCAGTTCTTC
NA	TRBV11-2	TRBD1	TRBJ2-3	CASSFGQGPDTQYF	TGTGCCAGCAGCTTTGGACAGGGACCAGATACGCAGTATTTT
NA	TRBV9	TRBD1	TRBJ1-2	CASSSGQDIYGYTF	TGTGCCAGCAGCTCCGGACAGGATATATATGGCTACACCTTC
NA	TRBV11-3	NA	TRBJ1-2	CASSFEGRQGDYGYTF	TGTGCCAGCAGCTTCGAGGGGCGCCAAGGGGACTATGGCTACACCTTC
NA	TRBV11-3	NA	TRBJ1-1	CASSPLRGSTEAFF	TGTGCCAGCAGCCCCCTCAGGGGAAGTACTGAAGCTTTCTTT
NA	TRBV5-1	NA	TRBJ1-3	CASSTPGTGNTIYF	TGCGCCAGCAGCACCCCAGGAACTGGAAACACCATATATTTT
NA	TRBV6-5	TRBD1	TRBJ2-2	CASSYGDRNTGELFF	TGTGCCAGCAGTTATGGGGACAGAAACACCGGGGAGCTGTTTTTT
NA	TRBV7-9	NA	TRBJ2-1	CASSLQFAEFF	TGTGCCAGCAGCTTACAGTTCGCGGAGTTCTTC
once	TRBV5-4	TRBD1	TRBJ2-7	CASSTETGRHEQYF	TGTGCCAGCAGCACCGAGACAGGGAGACACGAGCAGTACTTC
NA	TRBV4-1	NA	TRBJ2-1	CASSQAHGRDEQFF	TGCGCCAGCAGCCAAGCCCACGGTCGGGATGAGCAGTTCTTC
NA	TRBV2	TRBD2	TRBJ2-3	CASSARERLDTQYF	TGTGCCAGCAGTGCGCGGGAGCGTTTGGATACGCAGTATTTT
NA	TRBV27	NA	TRBJ1-2	CASSLQINYGYTF	TGTGCCAGCAGTTTGCAGATTAACTATGGCTACACCTTC
NA	TRBV28	NA	TRBJ2-7	CASSPGPQTYEQYF	TGTGCCAGCAGTCCCGGCCCCCAGACCTACGAGCAGTACTTC
NA	TRBV18	NA	TRBJ1-5	CASSPEQTGQPQHF	TGTGCCAGCTCACCGGAACAAACAGGACAGCCCCAGCATTTT
NA	TRBV10-1	TRBD1	TRBJ1-3	CASSRQGPPGNTIYF	TGCGCCAGCAGTCGACAGGGTCCACCTGGAAACACCATATATTTT
few	TRBV2	NA	TRBJ1-2	CASSEFGGYTF	TGTGCCAGCAGTGAATTCGGTGGCTACACCTTC
few	TRBV7-2	NA	TRBJ2-5	CASSPRDGSQETQYF	TGTGCCAGCAGCCCCCGGGACGGATCCCAAGAGACCCAGTACTTC
NA	TRBV5-5	NA	TRBJ1-4	CASSYSGDSNEKLFF	TGTGCCAGCAGCTACTCAGGGGATAGTAATGAAAAACTGTTTTTT
NA	TRBV7-2	NA	TRBJ2-7	CASSLWAGDLYEQYF	TGTGCCAGCAGCTTATGGGCAGGGGACCTCTACGAGCAGTACTTC
NA	TRBV10-3	NA	TRBJ1-2	CAISGAGYYGYTF	TGTGCCATCAGTGGAGCAGGGTACTATGGCTACACCTTC
NA	TRBV7-9	TRBD1	TRBJ1-1	CASSLTTGSEAFF	TGTGCCAGCAGCCTTACGACAGGGTCTGAAGCTTTCTTT
NA	TRBV19	NA	TRBJ2-4	CASSGMSPHGIQYF	TGTGCCAGTAGTGGGATGAGCCCCCATGGCATTCAGTACTTC
NA	TRBV11-3	NA	TRBJ2-7	CASSLGRSYEQYF	TGTGCCAGCAGCTTAGGACGTTCGTACGAGCAGTACTTC
NA	TRBV19	NA	TRBJ1-2	CASSMLPPRTYGYTF	TGTGCCAGTAGTATGCTCCCTCCCCGGACCTACGGCTACACCTTC
NA	TRBV7-2	NA	TRBJ2-7	CASSLNVLYEQYF	TGTGCCAGCAGCTTGAACGTCTTGTACGAGCAGTACTTC
NA	TRBV28	NA	TRBJ1-2	CASSEGSANYGYTF	TGTGCCAGCAGTGAAGGGTCGGCGAACTATGGCTACACCTTC
NA	TRBV6-1	NA	TRBJ2-5	CASSDMVTQYF	TGTGCCAGCAGTGATATGGTGACCCAGTACTTC
NA	TRBV18	NA	TRBJ1-4	CASSPTATNEKLFF	TGTGCCAGCTCACCCACCGCAACTAATGAAAAACTGTTTTTT
NA	TRBV5-1	NA	TRBJ1-6	CASSLTRDSPLHF	TGCGCCAGCAGCTTGACAAGGGATTCACCCCTCCACTTT
NA	TRBV18	NA	TRBJ2-6	CASSPAGDPGANVLTF	TGTGCCAGCTCACCTGCCGGGGACCCTGGTGCCAACGTCCTGACTTTC
NA	TRBV2	NA	TRBJ2-1	CASCRPPDNEQFF	TGTGCCAGCTGCCGGCCTCCAGACAATGAGCAGTTCTTC
NA	TRBV5-6	NA	TRBJ1-4	CASSSDSTIGIEKLFF	TGTGCCAGCAGCTCGGACAGTACGATCGGGATTGAAAAACTGTTTTTT
NA	TRBV30	NA	TRBJ1-3	CAWSGQFSGNTIYF	TGTGCCTGGAGTGGGCAGTTCTCTGGAAACACCATATATTTT